This is a list of T cell receptor beta chains from one sample in a study of glioma-infiltrating T cells after dendritic cell vaccination. Produced via immunoSEQ multiplex PCR; TCRdb's table is partial and in-frame only. Among over 950 clones, 80% to 90% were seen once, and the ten largest hold 5.5% to 8%. The sequences come from tumor tissue, collected before dendritic cell vaccination. The receptors here all came from a human donor with glioblastoma. CDR3s leave out the opening cysteine and the closing phenylalanine or tryptophan.

V gene	J gene	CDR3 protein
TRBV18	TRBJ2-2	ASSPLPQGANGELF
TRBV29-1	TRBJ2-1	SVLGQGAYNEQF
TRBV5-4	TRBJ2-1	ASIKAGENNEQF
TRBV7-2	TRBJ2-3	ASSLEGREIDTQY
TRBV6-5	TRBJ2-1	ASSYGSGRGQF
TRBV6-5	TRBJ1-2	ASSTPMMGSYGYT
TRBV27	TRBJ2-2	ASSFGQGNTGELF
TRBV19	TRBJ2-2	ASSMSSGQWASELF
TRBV5-4	TRBJ1-2	ASSSGTGIFYGYT
TRBV19	TRBJ1-2	ASSIGGTPSYGYT
TRBV7-2	TRBJ2-1	ASSLGPQSGNEQF
TRBV19	TRBJ2-7	ASATGSYEQY
TRBV5-6	TRBJ2-5	ASSLAEGGTQY
TRBV27	TRBJ1-5	ASTPFLGDGQPQH
TRBV7-9	TRBJ1-5	ASSPGTGIQPQH
TRBV19	TRBJ2-7	ASSVAGVRNEQY
TRBV15	TRBJ2-6	ATSRETGSGANVLT
TRBV15	TRBJ2-7	ATSSRGAGAPYEQY
TRBV30	TRBJ1-6	AWSPRTGEGSPLH
TRBV9	TRBJ2-1	ASSPPLGGRTNEQF
TRBV19	TRBJ2-5	ASSLTGPETQY
TRBV6-4	TRBJ1-3	ASRASGYSGNTIY
TRBV15	TRBJ2-3	ATSPRDYLNTDTQY
TRBV5-1	TRBJ2-2	ASRPGTIGTGELF
TRBV6-1	TRBJ2-7	ASSEGATYEQY
TRBV10-3	TRBJ2-5	AIREREGQETQY
TRBV11-2	TRBJ2-2	ASSPGLPGGGELF
TRBV5-4	TRBJ2-7	ASSLAGEQY
TRBV19	TRBJ2-5	ASRVAETQY
TRBV18	TRBJ2-7	ASSPRNMAGGSSYEQY
TRBV19	TRBJ2-5	ASGEGGTQY
TRBV23-1	TRBJ2-5	ASSLRGVLQETQY
TRBV28	TRBJ1-6	ASSLEQLNSPLH
TRBV7-9	TRBJ2-7	ASSLAYRDYEQY
TRBV19	TRBJ2-4	ASSQQATSGPKNIQY
TRBV12-5	TRBJ1-5	ASGSPGQGSPQH
TRBV2	TRBJ2-7	ASTDDSGGGTAQY
TRBV29-1	TRBJ2-7	SAQLAGAYEQY
TRBV7-2	-	ASSPTSASSYEQY
TRBV30	TRBJ2-1	AWSVRGGNEQF
TRBV19	TRBJ1-1	ASSQGGWIEAF
TRBV7-2	TRBJ2-1	ASSPHPAGQGGNEQF
TRBV27	TRBJ2-7	ASRQQGEQY